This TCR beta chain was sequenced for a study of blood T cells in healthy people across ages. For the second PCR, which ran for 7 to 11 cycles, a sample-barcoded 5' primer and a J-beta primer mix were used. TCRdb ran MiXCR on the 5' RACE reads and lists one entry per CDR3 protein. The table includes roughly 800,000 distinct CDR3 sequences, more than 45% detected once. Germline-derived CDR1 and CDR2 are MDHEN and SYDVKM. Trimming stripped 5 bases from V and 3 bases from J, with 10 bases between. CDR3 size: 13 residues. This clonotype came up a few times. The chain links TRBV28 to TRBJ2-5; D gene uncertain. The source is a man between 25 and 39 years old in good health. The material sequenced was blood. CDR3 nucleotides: TGTGCCAGCAGTCCTGGGGATGAAGAGACCCAGTACTTC. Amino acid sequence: CASSPGDEETQYF.